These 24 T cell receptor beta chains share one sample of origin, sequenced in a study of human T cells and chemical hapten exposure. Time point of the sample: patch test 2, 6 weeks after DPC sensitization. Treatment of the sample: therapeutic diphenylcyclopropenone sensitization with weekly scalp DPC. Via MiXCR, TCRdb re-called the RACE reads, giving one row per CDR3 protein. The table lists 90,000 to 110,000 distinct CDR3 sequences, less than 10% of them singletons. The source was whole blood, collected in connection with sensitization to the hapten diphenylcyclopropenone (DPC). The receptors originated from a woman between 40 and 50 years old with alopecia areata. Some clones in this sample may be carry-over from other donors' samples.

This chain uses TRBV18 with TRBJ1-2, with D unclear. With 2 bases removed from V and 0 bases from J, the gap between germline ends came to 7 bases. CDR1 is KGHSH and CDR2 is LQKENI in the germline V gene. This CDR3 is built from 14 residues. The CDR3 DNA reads TGTGCCAGCTCACCAGGGCAAACTAACTATGGCTACACCTTC. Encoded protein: CASSPGQTNYGYTF.

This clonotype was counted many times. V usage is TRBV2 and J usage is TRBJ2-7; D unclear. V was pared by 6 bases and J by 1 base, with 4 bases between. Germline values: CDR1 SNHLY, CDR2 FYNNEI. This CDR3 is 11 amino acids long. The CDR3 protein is CASRMSYEQYF. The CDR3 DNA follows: TGTGCCAGCAGGATGTCCTACGAGCAGTACTTC.

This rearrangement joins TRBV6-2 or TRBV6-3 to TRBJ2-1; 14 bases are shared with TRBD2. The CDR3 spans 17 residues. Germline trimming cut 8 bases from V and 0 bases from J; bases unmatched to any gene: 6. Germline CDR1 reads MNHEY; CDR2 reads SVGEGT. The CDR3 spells CASRTSGGYSSYNEQFF. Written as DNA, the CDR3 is TGTGCCAGCCGGACTAGCGGGGGGTACAGCTCCTACAATGAGCAGTTCTTC.

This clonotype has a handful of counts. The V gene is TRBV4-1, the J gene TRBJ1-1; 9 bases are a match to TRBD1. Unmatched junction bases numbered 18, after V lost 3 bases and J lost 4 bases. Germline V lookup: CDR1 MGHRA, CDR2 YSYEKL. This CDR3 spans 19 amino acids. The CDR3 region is CASSHSTGTGSRVGTEAFF. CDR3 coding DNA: TGCGCCAGCAGCCACTCCACCGGGACAGGGTCCCGAGTTGGCACTGAAGCTTTCTTT.

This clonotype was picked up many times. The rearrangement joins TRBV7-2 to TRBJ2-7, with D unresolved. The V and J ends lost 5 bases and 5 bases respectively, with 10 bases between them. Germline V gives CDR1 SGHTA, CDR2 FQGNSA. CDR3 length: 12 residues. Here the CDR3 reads CASSTWVHEQYF. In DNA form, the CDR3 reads TGTGCCAGCAGCACCTGGGTCCACGAGCAGTACTTC.

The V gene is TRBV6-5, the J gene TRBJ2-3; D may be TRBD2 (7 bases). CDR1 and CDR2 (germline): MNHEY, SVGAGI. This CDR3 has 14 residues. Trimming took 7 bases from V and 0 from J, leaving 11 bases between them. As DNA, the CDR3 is TGTGCCAGCACCCGGGGGGCAAGCACAGATACGCAGTATTTT. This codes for CASTRGASTDTQYF.

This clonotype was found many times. The CDR3 is CASSSSGGNTGELFF. The CDR3 bases are TGTGCCAGCAGCTCTAGCGGGGGTAACACCGGGGAGCTGTTTTTT. J is TRBJ2-2 and V is TRBV14, with 10 positions matching TRBD2. Germline CDR1 and CDR2: SGHDN and FVKESK. The CDR3 is 15 residues long. J lost 2 bases, V lost 5 bases, and 2 bases had no gene match.

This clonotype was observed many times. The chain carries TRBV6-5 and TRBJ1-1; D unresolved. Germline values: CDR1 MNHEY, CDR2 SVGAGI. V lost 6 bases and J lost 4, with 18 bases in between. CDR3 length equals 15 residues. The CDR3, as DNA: TGTGCCAGCAGCTACGACGGACGATTGGGCACTGAAGCTTTCTTT. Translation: CASSYDGRLGTEAFF.

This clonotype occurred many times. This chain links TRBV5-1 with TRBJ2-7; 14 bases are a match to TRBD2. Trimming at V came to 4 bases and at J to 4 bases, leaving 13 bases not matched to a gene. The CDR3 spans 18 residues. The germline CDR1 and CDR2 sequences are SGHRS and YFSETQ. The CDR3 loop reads CASSPGTSGGANRYEQYF. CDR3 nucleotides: TGCGCCAGCAGCCCCGGGACTAGCGGGGGCGCCAACCGTTACGAGCAGTACTTC.

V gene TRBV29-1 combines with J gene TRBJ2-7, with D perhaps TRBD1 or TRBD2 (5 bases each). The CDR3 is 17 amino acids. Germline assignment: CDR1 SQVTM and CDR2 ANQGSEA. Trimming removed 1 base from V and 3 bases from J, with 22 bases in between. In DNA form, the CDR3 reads TGCAGCGTTGAAGCCTTGTCTTCCGGGACGCTATTCTACGAGCAGTACTTC. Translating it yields CSVEALSSGTLFYEQYF.

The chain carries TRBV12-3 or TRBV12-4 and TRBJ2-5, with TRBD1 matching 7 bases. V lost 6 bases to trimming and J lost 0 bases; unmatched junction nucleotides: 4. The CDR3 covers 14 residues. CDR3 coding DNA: TGTGCCAGCAGCGACAGGGTGTACCAAGAGACCCAGTACTTC. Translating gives CASSDRVYQETQYF.

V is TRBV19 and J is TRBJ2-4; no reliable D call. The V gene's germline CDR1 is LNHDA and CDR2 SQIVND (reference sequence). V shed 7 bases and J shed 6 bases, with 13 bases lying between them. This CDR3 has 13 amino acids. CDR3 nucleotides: TGTGCCAGTAATTGGGAAGGAAGAAACATTCAGTACTTC. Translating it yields CASNWEGRNIQYF.

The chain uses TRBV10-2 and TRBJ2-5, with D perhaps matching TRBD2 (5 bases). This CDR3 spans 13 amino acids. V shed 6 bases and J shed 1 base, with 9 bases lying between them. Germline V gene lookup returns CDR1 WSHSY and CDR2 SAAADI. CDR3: CASSPTIQETQYF. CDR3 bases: TGCGCCAGCAGCCCGACTATCCAAGAGACCCAGTACTTC.

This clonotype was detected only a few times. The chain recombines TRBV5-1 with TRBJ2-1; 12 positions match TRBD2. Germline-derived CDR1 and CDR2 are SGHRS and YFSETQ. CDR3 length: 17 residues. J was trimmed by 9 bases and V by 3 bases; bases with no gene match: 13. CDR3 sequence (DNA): TGCGCCAGCAGCTCCCGCGTTTCTAGCGGGGGGGCCGGTGAGCAGTTCTTC. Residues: CASSSRVSSGGAGEQFF. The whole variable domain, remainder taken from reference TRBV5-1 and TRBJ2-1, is KAGVTQTPRYLIKTRGQQVTLSCSPISGHRSVSWYQQTPGQGLQFLFEYFSETQRNKGNFPGRFSGRQFSNSRSEMNVSTLELGDSALYLCASSSRVSSGGAGEQFFGPGTRLTVL.

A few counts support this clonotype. The CDR3 DNA is TGTGCCAGCACCCTCGGGCGGGGTCGGGGAAACAATGAGCAGTTCTTC. Translated, it gives CASTLGRGRGNNEQFF. This chain connects TRBV12-3 or TRBV12-4 to TRBJ2-1, with a tentative D call TRBD2 (6 bases). Trimming took off 7 bases at V and 5 bases at J, with 21 bases between the two ends. The CDR3 runs to 16 residues.

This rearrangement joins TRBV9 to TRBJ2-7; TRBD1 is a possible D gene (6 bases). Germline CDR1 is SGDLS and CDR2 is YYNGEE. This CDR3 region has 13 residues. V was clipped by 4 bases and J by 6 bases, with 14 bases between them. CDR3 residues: CASSHGQLSEQYF. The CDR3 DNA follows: TGTGCCAGCAGCCATGGACAGCTCTCCGAGCAGTACTTC.

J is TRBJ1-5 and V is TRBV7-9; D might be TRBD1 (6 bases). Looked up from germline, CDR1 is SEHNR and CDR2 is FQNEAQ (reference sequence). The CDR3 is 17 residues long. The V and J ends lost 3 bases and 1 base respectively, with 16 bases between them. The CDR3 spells CASSFPLQGASNQPQHF. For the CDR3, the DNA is TGTGCCAGCAGCTTCCCGCTACAGGGAGCGAGCAATCAGCCCCAGCATTTT.

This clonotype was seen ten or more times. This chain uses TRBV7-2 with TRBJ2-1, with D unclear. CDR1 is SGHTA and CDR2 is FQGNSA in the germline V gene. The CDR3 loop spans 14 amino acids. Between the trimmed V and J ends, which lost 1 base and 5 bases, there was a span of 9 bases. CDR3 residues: CASSLGVENNEQFF. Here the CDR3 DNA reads TGTGCCAGCAGCTTAGGCGTAGAGAACAATGAGCAGTTCTTC.

The DNA of the CDR3 is TGTGCCACCAGTGAAGGGATCAACACCGGGGAGCTGTTTTTT. Encoded protein: CATSEGINTGELFF. The V call is TRBV24-1, the J call TRBJ2-2; D is undetermined. V was cut by 4 bases and J by 2 bases, with 7 bases left in between. This CDR3 has 14 amino acids. The V gene's germline CDR1 is KGHDR and CDR2 SFDVKD.

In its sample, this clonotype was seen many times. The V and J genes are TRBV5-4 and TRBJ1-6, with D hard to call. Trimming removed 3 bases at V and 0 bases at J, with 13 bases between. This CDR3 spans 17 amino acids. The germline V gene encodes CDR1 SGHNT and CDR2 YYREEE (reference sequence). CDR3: CASSYGRTSSYNSPLHF. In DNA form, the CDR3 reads TGTGCCAGCAGCTATGGAAGGACCTCCTCCTATAATTCACCCCTCCACTTT.

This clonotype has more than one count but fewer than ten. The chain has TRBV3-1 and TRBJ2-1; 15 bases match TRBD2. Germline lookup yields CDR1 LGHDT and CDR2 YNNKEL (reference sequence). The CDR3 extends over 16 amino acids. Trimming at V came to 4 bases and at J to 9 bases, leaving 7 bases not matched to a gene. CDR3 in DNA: TGTGCCAGCAGCCCGGGACTAGCGGGGGGACTCAGTGAGCAGTTCTTC. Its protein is CASSPGLAGGLSEQFF.

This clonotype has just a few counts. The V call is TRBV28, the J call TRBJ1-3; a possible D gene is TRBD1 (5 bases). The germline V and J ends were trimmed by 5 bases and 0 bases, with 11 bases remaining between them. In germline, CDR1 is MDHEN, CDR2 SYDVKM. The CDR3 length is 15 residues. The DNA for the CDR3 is TGTGCCAGCAGTCGCGCCGGGGGCTCTGGAAACACCATATATTTT. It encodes CASSRAGGSGNTIYF.

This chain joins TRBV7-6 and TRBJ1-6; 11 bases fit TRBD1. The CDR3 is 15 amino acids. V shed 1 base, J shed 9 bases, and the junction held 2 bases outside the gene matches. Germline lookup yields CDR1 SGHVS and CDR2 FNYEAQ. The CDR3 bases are TGTGCCAGCAGCTTAGAAGGGACAGGGGGTTCACCCCTCCACTTT. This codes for CASSLEGTGGSPLHF.

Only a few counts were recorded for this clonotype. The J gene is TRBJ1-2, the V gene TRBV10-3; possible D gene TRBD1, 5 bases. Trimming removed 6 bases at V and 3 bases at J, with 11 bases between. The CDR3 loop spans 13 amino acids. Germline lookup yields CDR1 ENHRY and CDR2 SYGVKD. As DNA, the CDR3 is TGTGCCATCAGGGGAGGGGATGACTATGGCTACACCTTC. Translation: CAIRGGDDYGYTF.